The 19 T cell receptor beta chains below were found in one sample sequenced in a study of shared clonotypes between healthy human individuals. Profiled with immunoSEQ multiplex PCR; TCRdb holds only in-frame clones, not every one. The data contain over 850,000 clones, 75% to 85% of them singletons. Material: memory CD4+ T cells from PBMCs. Documented subset: CD45RA-negative fraction. The source of these receptors is a man younger than 30 in good health. Some clones in this sample may be carry-over from other donors' samples.

The chain recombines TRBV19 with TRBJ2-1, with D unclear. This CDR3 is built from 11 residues. V was pared by 5 bases and J by 6 bases, with 5 bases between. CDR1 and CDR2 from the germline V gene are LNHDA and SQIVND (reference sequence). CDR3 protein: CASSVTNEQFF. CDR3 DNA: TGTGCCAGTAGTGTAACCAATGAGCAGTTCTTC.

With regard to this clone: A much larger clonotype is one base distant, so this may be a read error. The chain is built from TRBV11-3 and TRBJ2-5; possibly TRBD1 for D (6 bases). V was cut by 6 bases and J by 5 bases, with 7 bases left in between. Germline CDR1 and CDR2: SGHNT and YENEEA. This CDR3 comprises 11 residues. DNA of the CDR3: TGTGCCAGCAGTACAGGGGAGACCCAGTACTTC. It encodes CASSTGETQYF.

The chain carries TRBV29-1 and TRBJ2-1, with 7 bases identical to TRBD2. The CDR3 totals 14 residues. Germline CDR1 is SQVTM and CDR2 is ANQGSEA. Unmatched junction bases numbered 9, after V lost 6 bases and J lost 4 bases. DNA of the CDR3: TGCAGCGTGGGGTCCGGGACTACGTACAATGAGCAGTTCTTC. It is translated as CSVGSGTTYNEQFF.

The chain employs TRBV20-1 and TRBJ1-5; the D is unclear. Germline lookup yields CDR1 DFQATT and CDR2 SNEGSKA (reference sequence). Trimming removed 4 bases at V and 5 bases at J, with 6 bases between. The CDR3 totals 11 residues. CDR3 nucleotide sequence: TGCAGTGCTACCAGAGATCAGCCCCAGCATTTT. It translates to CSATRDQPQHF.

V usage is TRBV11-2 and J usage is TRBJ2-3; 8 bases are shared with TRBD1. The CDR3 extends over 17 amino acids. The ends lost 2 bases at V and 4 bases at J; junction bases unmatched: 11. The germline CDR1 and CDR2 sequences are SGHAT and FQNNGV. The CDR3 DNA reads TGTGCCAGCAGCTTATTAAGGGCAGGGGGCCGGGCAGATACGCAGTATTTT. Residues: CASSLLRAGGRADTQYF.

The table lists this clone with a count of one. The rearrangement uses TRBV5-1 and TRBJ2-3, with 9 bases matching TRBD1. This CDR3 spans 16 amino acids. V shed 0 bases and J 5 bases; nucleotides not matched to a gene: 7. Germline V gene data show CDR1 as SGHRS and CDR2 as YFSETQ. The CDR3 DNA reads as TGCGCCAGCAGCTTGGTAGGGGACAGGGAGGAAGATACGCAGTATTTT. Translating gives CASSLVGDREEDTQYF.

The V and J genes are TRBV7-9 and TRBJ2-2; TRBD1 aligns across 9 bases. Germline V gene sequence: CDR1 SEHNR, CDR2 FQNEAQ (reference sequence). The V and J ends lost 5 bases and 6 bases, in that order; junction bases with no gene match: 1. CDR3 length: 13 residues. CDR3 nucleotides: TGTGCCAGCAGCCGGACAGGGGCCGGGGAGCTGTTTTTT. It codes for CASSRTGAGELFF.

A remark on this clone: At the DNA level, this CDR3 is encoded by other sequences in the same sample as well. The chain couples TRBV5-1 to TRBJ2-3; 9 nucleotides line up with TRBD1. Germline V CDR1 and CDR2: SGHRS, YFSETQ. The V segment lost 2 bases and the J segment 1 base; nucleotides outside the gene matches: 2. The CDR3 sequence is 15 residues long. The CDR3, as DNA: TGCGCCAGCAGCTTACGGACAGGGGGCACAGATACGCAGTATTTT. Its translation is CASSLRTGGTDTQYF.

The V gene is TRBV28, the J gene TRBJ2-1; D not resolved. The germline V and J ends were trimmed by 8 bases and 5 bases, with 7 bases remaining between them. The germline V gene encodes CDR1 MDHEN and CDR2 SYDVKM. The CDR3 extends over 11 amino acids. The DNA of the CDR3 is TGTGCCAGCGAGAGAAACAATGAGCAGTTCTTC. Its translation: CASERNNEQFF.

The rearrangement uses TRBV6-1 and TRBJ2-7; 10 nucleotides line up with TRBD2. Germline assignment: CDR1 MNHNS and CDR2 SASEGT. V dropped 4 bases and J dropped 0; count of bases not matched to a gene: 6. The CDR3 is made up of 16 amino acids. CDR3 amino acids: CASSALLAGASYEQYF. The CDR3 nucleotides read TGTGCCAGCAGTGCCCTTCTAGCGGGGGCCTCCTACGAGCAGTACTTC.

This CDR3 reads CAWSVRSGYEQYF. In nucleotides, the CDR3 is TGTGCCTGGAGTGTACGTTCAGGCTACGAGCAGTACTTC. The genes are TRBV30 and TRBJ2-7; D remains ambiguous. There are 13 residues in the CDR3. Germline V lookup: CDR1 GTSNPN, CDR2 SVGIG (reference sequence). V shed 0 bases and J shed 3 bases, with 9 bases lying between them.

Remarks on this clone: Being one base from a much bigger clone, this may be a read error. At the DNA level, this CDR3 is encoded by other sequences in the same sample as well. The genes are TRBV2 and TRBJ2-6; D not certain. V gave up 6 bases and J gave up 1 base, with 1 base separating them. CDR1 is SNHLY, CDR2 FYNNEI, per germline. This CDR3 comprises 12 residues. The CDR3 nucleotides read TGTGCCAGCAGGTCTGGGGCCAACGTCCTGACTTTC. It translates to CASRSGANVLTF.

With regard to this clone: The same CDR3 arises from other DNA sequences in this sample as well. The chain has TRBV19 and TRBJ2-5, with no clear D. Germline assignment: CDR1 LNHDA and CDR2 SQIVND (reference sequence). Between the trimmed V and J ends, which lost 1 base and 1 base, there was a span of 4 bases. The CDR3 runs 13 residues. CDR3 sequence (DNA): TGTGCCAGTAGTATAGGGGTCCAAGAGACCCAGTACTTC. Amino acid sequence: CASSIGVQETQYF.

This chain links TRBV28 with TRBJ1-2; D is ambiguous. V was trimmed by 6 bases and J by 8 bases, leaving 19 bases between them. Germline lookup yields CDR1 MDHEN and CDR2 SYDVKM. The CDR3 loop spans 14 amino acids. The CDR3 reads CASRRNWYLRGYTF. For the CDR3, the DNA is TGTGCCAGCAGACGCAACTGGTACTTGAGGGGCTACACCTTC.

The V call is TRBV30, the J call TRBJ1-2, with D perhaps TRBD1 (5 bases). The CDR3 has 14 amino acids. The germline V and J ends were trimmed by 3 bases and 8 bases, with 19 bases remaining between them. Germline CDR1 and CDR2: GTSNPN and SVGIG (reference sequence). The CDR3: CAWSPQGRVRGYTF. In nucleotides, the CDR3 is TGTGCCTGGAGCCCCCAGGGAAGGGTTAGGGGCTACACCTTC.

The chain couples TRBV4-2 to TRBJ2-2; D gene ambiguous. V lost 6 bases and J 6 bases, leaving 8 bases between the germline ends. Germline CDR1 LGHNA, CDR2 YNFKEQ. The CDR3 sequence is 12 residues long. DNA of the CDR3: TGTGCCAGCAGGGGTTTCTCCGGGGAGCTGTTTTTT. This codes for CASRGFSGELFF.

This clone appeared a few times. This chain connects TRBV4-1 to TRBJ1-1; possibly TRBD1 for D (6 bases). CDR1 MGHRA and CDR2 YSYEKL come from the germline V gene. Trimming took off 2 bases at V and 7 bases at J, with 14 bases between the two ends. This CDR3 region has 14 residues. The CDR3 DNA follows: TGCGCCAGCAGCCAACCCGGAGGGGGGGGTGAAGCTTTCTTT. Translated, it gives CASSQPGGGGEAFF.

The J gene is TRBJ1-2, the V gene TRBV6-5, with D possibly matching TRBD1 (5 bases). In germline, CDR1 is MNHEY, CDR2 SVGAGI. The CDR3 loop spans 16 amino acids. V lost 2 bases to trimming and J lost 2 bases, with 15 bases between them. The DNA for the CDR3 is TGTGCCAGCAGTTACACACAGGCGAGGGGCAACTATGGCTACACCTTC. It is translated as CASSYTQARGNYGYTF.

A single count supports this clone. V gene TRBV5-4 combines with J gene TRBJ2-7; D may match TRBD1 or TRBD2 (7 bases each). In germline, CDR1 is SGHNT, CDR2 YYREEE (reference sequence). With 5 bases removed from V and 0 bases from J, the gap between germline ends came to 15 bases. CDR3 length: 15 residues. The chain's CDR3 is CASRMDRTSSYEQYF. CDR3 bases: TGTGCCAGCAGGATGGACAGGACTAGCTCCTACGAGCAGTACTTC.